This TCR beta chain was found in a study of cytomegalovirus exposure and HLA in healthy donors. This CDR3 is 15 amino acids long. CDR1 LNHDA and CDR2 SQIVND come from the germline V gene (reference sequence). Trimming removed 3 bases from V and 5 bases from J, with 16 bases in between. The PCR used 60 Vbeta and 13 Jbeta primers. The repertoire was sequenced with immunoSEQ multiplex PCR; TCRdb's copy has only in-frame clones and lacks some. Of 100,000 to 150,000 clones in the sample, approximately 81% were seen once. This clonotype originated in a young man in good health and CMV-seronegative. The chain is built from TRBV19 and TRBJ1-1, with D uncertain. Specimen: PBMCs. The CDR3 reads CASSITPGLGTEAFF. CDR3 DNA: TGTGCCAGTAGTATCACACCGGGGTTGGGAACTGAAGCTTTCTTT.